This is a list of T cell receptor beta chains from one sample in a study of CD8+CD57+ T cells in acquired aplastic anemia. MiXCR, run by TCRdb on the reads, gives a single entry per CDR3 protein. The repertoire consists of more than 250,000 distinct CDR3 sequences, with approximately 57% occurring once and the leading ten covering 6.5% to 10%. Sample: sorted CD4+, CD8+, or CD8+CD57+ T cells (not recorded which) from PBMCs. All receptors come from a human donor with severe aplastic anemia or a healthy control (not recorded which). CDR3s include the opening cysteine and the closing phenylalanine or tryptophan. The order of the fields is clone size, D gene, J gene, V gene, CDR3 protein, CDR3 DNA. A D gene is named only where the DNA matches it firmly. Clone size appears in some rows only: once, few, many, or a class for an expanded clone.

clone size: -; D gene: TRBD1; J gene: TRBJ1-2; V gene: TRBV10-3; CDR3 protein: CATRQGDYGYTF; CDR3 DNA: TGTGCCACCAGACAGGGTGACTATGGCTACACCTTC
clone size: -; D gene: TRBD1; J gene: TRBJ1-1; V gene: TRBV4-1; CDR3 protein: CASSQGQGAYTEAFF; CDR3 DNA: TGCGCCAGCAGCCAAGGACAGGGGGCCTACACTGAAGCTTTCTTT
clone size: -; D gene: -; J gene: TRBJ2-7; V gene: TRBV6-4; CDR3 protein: CASSDVRLSYEQYF; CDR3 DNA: TGTGCCAGCAGTGATGTACGGCTGAGCTACGAGCAGTACTTC
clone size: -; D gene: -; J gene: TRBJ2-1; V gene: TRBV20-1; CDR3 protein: CSARPGRGFINNEQFF; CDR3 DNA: TGCAGTGCTAGACCGGGACGGGGGTTTATCAACAATGAGCAGTTCTTC
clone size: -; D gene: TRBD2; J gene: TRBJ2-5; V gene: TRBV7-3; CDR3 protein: CASSYPMAGGPKETQYF; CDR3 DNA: TGTGCCAGCAGTTACCCGATGGCGGGAGGGCCGAAAGAGACCCAGTACTTC
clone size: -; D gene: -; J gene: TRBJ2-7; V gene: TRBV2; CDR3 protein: CAIRGADSYEQYF; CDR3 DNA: TGTGCCATCCGTGGGGCTGACTCCTACGAGCAGTACTTC
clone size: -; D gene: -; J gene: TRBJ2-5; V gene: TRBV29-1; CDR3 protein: CSVELAGQETQYF; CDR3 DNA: TGCAGCGTTGAATTGGCCGGTCAAGAGACCCAGTACTTC
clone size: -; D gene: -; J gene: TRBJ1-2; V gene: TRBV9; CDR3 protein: CASSGRGGGDLYGYTF; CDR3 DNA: TGTGCCAGCAGCGGACGCGGGGGCGGGGATCTCTATGGCTACACCTTC
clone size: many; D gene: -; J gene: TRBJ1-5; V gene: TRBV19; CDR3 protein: CASSIDHQYSNQPQHF; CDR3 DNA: TGTGCCAGTAGTATAGATCACCAATATAGCAATCAGCCCCAGCATTTT
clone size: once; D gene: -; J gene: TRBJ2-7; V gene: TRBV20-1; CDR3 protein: CSARGETTNSYEQYF; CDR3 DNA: TGCAGTGCTAGAGGTGAGACAACCAACTCCTACGAGCAGTACTTC
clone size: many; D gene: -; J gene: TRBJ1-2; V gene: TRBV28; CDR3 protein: CASSLSANYGYTF; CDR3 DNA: TGTGCCAGCAGTTTGAGCGCTAACTATGGCTACACCTTC
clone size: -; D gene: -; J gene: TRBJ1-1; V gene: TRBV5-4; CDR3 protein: CASSLGGASAFF; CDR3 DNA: TGTGCCAGCAGCCTGGGGGGGGCCTCGGCTTTCTTT
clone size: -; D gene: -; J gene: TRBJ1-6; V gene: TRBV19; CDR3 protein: CASSMLGENSPLHF; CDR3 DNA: TGTGCCAGTAGTATGCTGGGGGAAAATTCACCCCTCCACTTT
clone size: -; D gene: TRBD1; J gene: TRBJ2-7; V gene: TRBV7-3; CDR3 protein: CASSLLGQNDEQYF; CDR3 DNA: TGTGCCAGCAGCCTTCTGGGACAGAACGACGAGCAGTACTTC
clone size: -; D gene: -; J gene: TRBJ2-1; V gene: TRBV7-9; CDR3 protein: CASSKEVNEQFF; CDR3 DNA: TGTGCCAGCAGCAAAGAGGTCAATGAGCAGTTCTTC
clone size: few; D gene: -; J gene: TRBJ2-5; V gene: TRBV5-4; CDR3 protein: CASSQEGWETQYF; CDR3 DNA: TGTGCCAGCAGCCAAGAGGGGTGGGAGACCCAGTACTTC
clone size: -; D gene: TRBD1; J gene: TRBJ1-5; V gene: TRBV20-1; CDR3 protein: CSASPGQPNQPQHF; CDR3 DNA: TGCAGTGCTAGCCCGGGACAGCCTAATCAGCCCCAGCATTTT
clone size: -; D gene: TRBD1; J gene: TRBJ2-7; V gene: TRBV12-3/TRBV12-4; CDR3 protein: CASSLSIGDRSSYEQYF; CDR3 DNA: TGTGCCAGCAGTTTGTCTATCGGGGACAGATCCTCCTACGAGCAGTACTTC
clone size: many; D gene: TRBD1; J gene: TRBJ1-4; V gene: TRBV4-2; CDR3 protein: CASSQVTGGSRKLFF; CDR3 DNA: TGTGCCAGCAGCCAAGTCACAGGGGGGAGCCGGAAACTGTTTTTT
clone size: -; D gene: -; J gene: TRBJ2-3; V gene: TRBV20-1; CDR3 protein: CSANQDSTDTQYF; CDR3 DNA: TGCAGTGCTAACCAGGATAGCACAGATACGCAGTATTTT
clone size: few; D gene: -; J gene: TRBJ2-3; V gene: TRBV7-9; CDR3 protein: CASSQNADTQYF; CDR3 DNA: TGTGCCAGCAGTCAAAATGCAGATACGCAGTATTTT
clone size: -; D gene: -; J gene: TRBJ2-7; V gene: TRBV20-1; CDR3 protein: CSANRVVSCEQYF; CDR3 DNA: TGCAGTGCCAACCGGGTCGTTTCCTGTGAGCAGTACTTC
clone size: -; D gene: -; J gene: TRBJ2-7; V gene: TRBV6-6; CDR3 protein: CASSRQEQLGQYF; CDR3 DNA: TGTGCCAGCAGTCGACAGGAACAATTAGGACAGTACTTC
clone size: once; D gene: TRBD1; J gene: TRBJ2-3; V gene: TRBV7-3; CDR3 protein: CASSLDRRSGDTQYF; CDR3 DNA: TGTGCCAGCAGCTTGGACAGGAGGTCCGGAGATACGCAGTATTTT
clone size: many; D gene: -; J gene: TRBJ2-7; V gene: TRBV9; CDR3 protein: CASSVAGGPSYEQYF; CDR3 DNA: TGTGCCAGCAGCGTAGCGGGGGGCCCCTCCTACGAGCAGTACTTC
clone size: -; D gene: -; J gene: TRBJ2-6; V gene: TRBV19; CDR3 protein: CASMAAGANVLTF; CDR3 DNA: TGTGCCAGTATGGCGGCAGGGGCCAACGTCCTGACTTTC
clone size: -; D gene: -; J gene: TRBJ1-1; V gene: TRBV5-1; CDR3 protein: CASGGGGGNTEAFF; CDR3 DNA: TGCGCCAGCGGGGGGGGGGGGGGGAACACTGAAGCTTTCTTT
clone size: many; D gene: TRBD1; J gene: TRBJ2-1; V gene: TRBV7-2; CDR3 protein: CASSLVGTDNNEQFF; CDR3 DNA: TGTGCCAGCAGCTTAGTTGGGACAGATAATAATGAGCAGTTCTTC
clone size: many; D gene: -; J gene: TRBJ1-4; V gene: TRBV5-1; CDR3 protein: CASSLGVWEANEKLFF; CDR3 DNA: TGCGCCAGCAGCTTGGGAGTTTGGGAGGCTAATGAAAAACTGTTTTTT
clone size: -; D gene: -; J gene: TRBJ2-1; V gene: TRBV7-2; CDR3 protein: CASSESTVSYNEQFF; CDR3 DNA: TGTGCCAGCAGTGAGTCGACTGTCTCCTACAATGAGCAGTTCTTC
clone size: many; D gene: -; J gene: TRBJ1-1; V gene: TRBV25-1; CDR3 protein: CASEGSQAFF; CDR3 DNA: TGTGCCAGTGAAGGGAGTCAGGCTTTCTTT
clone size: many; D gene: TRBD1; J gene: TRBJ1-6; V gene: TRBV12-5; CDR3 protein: CASGTDRANSPLHF; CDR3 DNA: TGTGCTAGTGGTACGGACAGGGCTAATTCACCCCTCCACTTT
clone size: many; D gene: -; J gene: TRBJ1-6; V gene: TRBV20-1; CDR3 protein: CSARVRSNNSPLHF; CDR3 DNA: TGCAGTGCTAGAGTCCGGTCCAATAATTCACCCCTCCACTTT
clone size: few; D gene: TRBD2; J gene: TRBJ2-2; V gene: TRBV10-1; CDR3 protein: CATLVGGEGELFF; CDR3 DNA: TGCGCCACCCTAGTTGGGGGGGAGGGGGAGCTGTTTTTT
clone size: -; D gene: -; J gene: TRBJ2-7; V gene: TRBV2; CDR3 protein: CASKQGYEQYF; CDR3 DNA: TGTGCCAGCAAACAGGGCTACGAGCAGTACTTC
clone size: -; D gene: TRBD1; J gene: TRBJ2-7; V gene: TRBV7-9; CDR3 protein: CASSSRQGLESPLHF; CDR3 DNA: TGTGCCAGCAGCAGCAGACAGGGGTTGGAATCACCCCTCCACTTC
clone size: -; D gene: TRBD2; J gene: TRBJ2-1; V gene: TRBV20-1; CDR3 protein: CSARGLAGNEQFF; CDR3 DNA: TGCAGTGCTAGAGGACTAGCGGGAAATGAGCAGTTCTTC
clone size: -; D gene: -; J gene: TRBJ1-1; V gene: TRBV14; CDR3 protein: CASSQDMGRWAFF; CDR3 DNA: TGTGCCAGCAGCCAAGATATGGGGCGATGGGCTTTCTTT